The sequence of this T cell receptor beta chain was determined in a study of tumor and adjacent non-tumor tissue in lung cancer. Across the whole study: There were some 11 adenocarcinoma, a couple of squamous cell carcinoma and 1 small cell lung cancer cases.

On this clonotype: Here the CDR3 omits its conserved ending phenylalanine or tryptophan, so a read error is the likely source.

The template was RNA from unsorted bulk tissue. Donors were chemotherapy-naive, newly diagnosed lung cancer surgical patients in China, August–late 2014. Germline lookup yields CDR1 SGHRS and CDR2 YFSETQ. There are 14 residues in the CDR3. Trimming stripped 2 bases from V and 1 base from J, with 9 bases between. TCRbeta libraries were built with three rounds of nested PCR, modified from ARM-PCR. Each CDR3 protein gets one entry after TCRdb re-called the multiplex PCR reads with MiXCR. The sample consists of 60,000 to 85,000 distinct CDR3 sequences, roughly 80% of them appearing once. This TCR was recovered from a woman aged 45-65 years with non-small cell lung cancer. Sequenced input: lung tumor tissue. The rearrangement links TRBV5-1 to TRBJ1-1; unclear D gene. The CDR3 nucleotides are TGCGCCAGCAGCTTCCAAACCCCGAACACTGAAGCTTTCTAT. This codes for CASSFQTPNTEAFY.